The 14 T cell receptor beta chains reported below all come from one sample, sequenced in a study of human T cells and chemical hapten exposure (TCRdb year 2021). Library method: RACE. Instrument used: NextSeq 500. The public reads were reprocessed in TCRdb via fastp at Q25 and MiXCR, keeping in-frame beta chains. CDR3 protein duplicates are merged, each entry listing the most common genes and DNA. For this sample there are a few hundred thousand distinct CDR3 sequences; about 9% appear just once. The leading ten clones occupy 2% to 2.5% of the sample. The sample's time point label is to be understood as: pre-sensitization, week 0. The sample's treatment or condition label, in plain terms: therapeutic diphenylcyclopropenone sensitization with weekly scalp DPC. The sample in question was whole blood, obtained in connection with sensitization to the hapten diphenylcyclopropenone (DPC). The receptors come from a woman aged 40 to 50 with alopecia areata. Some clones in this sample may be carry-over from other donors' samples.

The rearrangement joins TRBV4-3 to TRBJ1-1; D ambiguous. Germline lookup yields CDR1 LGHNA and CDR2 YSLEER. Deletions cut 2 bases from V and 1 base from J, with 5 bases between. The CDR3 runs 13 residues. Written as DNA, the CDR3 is TGCGCCAGCAGCCAAACAGAGAACACTGAAGCTTTCTTT. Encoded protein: CASSQTENTEAFF.

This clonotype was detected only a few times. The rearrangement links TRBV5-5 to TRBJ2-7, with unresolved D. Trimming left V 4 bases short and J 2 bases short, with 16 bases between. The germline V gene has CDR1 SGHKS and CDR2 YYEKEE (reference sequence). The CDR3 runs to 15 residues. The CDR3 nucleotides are TGTGCCAGCAGCACGTCGGTGGTTGGCACCTACGAGCAGTACTTC. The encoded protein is CASSTSVVGTYEQYF.

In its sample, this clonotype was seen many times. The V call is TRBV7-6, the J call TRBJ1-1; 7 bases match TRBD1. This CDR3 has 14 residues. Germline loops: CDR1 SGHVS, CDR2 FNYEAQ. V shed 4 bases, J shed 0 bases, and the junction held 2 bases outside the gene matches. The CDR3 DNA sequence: TGTGCCAGCAGCTCAGGGGGAATGAACACTGAAGCTTTCTTT. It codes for CASSSGGMNTEAFF. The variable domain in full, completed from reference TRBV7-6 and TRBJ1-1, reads GAGVSQSPRYKVTKRGQDVALRCDPISGHVSLYWYRQALGQGPEFLTYFNYEAQQDKSGLPNDRFSAERPEGSISTLTIQRTEQRDSAMYRCASSSGGMNTEAFFGQGTRLTVV.

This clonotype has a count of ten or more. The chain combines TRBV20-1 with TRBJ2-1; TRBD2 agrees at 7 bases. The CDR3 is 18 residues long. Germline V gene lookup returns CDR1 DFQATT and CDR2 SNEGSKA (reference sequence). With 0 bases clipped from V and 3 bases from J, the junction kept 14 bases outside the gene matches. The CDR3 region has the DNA TGCAGTGCTAGAGATTCAAGGCGACTAGCAGACAACTACAATGAGCAGTTCTTC. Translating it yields CSARDSRRLADNYNEQFF.

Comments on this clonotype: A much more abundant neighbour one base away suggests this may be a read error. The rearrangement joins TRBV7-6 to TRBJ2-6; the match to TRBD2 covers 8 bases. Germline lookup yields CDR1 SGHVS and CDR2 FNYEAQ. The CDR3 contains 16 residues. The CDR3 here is CASSLVAGSGTNVLTF. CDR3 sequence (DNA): TGTGCCAGCAGCTTAGTAGCGGGGTCTGGGACCAACGTCCTGACTTTC.

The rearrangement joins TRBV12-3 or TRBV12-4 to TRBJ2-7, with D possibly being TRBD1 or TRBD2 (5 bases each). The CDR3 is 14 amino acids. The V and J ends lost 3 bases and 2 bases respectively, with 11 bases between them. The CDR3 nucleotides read TGTGCCAGCAGTTTCTCCGAGGGGCCCTACGAGCAGTACTTC. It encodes CASSFSEGPYEQYF.

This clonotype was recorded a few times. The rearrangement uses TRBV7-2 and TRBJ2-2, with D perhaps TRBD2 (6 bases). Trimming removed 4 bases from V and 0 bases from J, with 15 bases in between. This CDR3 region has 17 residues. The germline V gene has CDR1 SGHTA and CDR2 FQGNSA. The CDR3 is CASSSIAAGANTGELFF. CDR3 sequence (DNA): TGTGCCAGCAGCTCCATTGCAGCGGGCGCGAACACCGGGGAGCTGTTTTTT.

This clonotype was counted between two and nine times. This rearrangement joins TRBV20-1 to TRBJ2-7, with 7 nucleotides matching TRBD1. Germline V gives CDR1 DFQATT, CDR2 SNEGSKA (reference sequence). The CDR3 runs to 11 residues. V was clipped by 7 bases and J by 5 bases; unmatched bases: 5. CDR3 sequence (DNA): TGCAGTGGACAGGGCGATAACGAGCAGTACTTC. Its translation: CSGQGDNEQYF.

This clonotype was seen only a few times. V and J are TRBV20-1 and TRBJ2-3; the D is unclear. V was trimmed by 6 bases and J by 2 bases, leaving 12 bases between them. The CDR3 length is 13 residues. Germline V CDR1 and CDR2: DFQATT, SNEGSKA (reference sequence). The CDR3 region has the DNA TGCAGTGCGCTGCACCTAAACACAGATACGCAGTATTTT. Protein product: CSALHLNTDTQYF.

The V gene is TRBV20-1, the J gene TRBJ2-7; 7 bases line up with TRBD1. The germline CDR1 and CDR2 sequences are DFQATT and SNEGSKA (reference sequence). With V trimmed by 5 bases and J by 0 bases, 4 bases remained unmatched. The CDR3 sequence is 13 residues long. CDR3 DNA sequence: TGCAGTGCTCAGGGACAGAGCTCCTACGAGCAGTACTTC. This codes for CSAQGQSSYEQYF.

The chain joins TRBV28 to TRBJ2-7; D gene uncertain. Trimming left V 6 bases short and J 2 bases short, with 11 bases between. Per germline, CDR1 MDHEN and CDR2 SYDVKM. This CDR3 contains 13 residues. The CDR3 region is CASRGLTTYEQYF. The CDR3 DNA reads TGTGCCAGCAGGGGCCTAACAACCTACGAGCAGTACTTC.

In DNA, the CDR3 is TGTGCCATCTCATCCGGACCCAGGAGCTCCTACGAGCAGTACTTC. The encoded protein is CAISSGPRSSYEQYF. This rearrangement joins TRBV10-3 to TRBJ2-7; D gene unclear. The ends were cut back, 8 bases at V and 0 bases at J, with 17 bases in the middle. The CDR3 spans 15 residues. Germline loops: CDR1 ENHRY, CDR2 SYGVKD.

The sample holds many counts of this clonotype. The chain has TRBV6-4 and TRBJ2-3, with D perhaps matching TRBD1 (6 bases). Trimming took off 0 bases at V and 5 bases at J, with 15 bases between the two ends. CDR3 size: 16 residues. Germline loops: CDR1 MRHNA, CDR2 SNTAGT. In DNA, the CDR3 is TGTGCCAGCAGTGACTCCGTAGGGGGAGCACAAGATACGCAGTATTTT. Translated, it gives CASSDSVGGAQDTQYF.

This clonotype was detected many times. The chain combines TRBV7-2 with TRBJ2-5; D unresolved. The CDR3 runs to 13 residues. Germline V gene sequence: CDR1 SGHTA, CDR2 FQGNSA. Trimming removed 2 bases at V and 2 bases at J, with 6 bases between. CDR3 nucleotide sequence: TGTGCCAGCAGCTTAATCCAACAAGAGACCCAGTACTTC. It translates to CASSLIQQETQYF.